Below, one TCR beta chain is given with its context. The antigen is not known. The V gene's germline CDR1 is SGDLS and CDR2 YYNGEE. The CDR3 consists of 13 residues. Trimming removed 4 bases at V and 6 bases at J, with 10 bases between. This sample stems from a study of cytomegalovirus exposure and HLA in healthy donors. This cohort consisted of healthy bone marrow donors. The study's findings and limits: Previous analysis showed most TCR beta V segments were productive about 90% or about 30% of the time. Most TCR sequences proved rare, with some public TCRs found in many donors.

PCR involved 60 Vbeta and 13 Jbeta primers. The repertoire was sequenced with immunoSEQ multiplex PCR; TCRdb's copy has only in-frame clones and lacks some. The table lists 140,000 or so clones, 80% to 85% of them singletons. The sequencing sample was made of PBMCs. The sequence derives from a male donor in good health and CMV-seronegative. The chain employs TRBV9 and TRBJ2-2; D may be TRBD1 (6 bases). CDR3 sequence reads: CASSLTGPGELFF. CDR3 coding DNA: TGTGCCAGCAGCCTAACAGGGCCCGGGGAGCTGTTTTTT.